This is a list of T cell receptor beta chains from one sample in a study of graft-versus-host responses after intestinal transplantation. What these receptors recognize is not known. Sequencing was performed with immunoSEQ multiplex PCR; in TCRdb, only in-frame clones are kept and a portion is missing. The sample yields some 40,000 clones, over 90% seen once. The sample consisted of unstimulated CD8+ T cells sorted from spleen or lymph node cells, taken before transplant. These receptors all stem from a human donor who was the organ donor for an intestinal transplant. Both conserved end residues are part of each CDR3. The D gene is left open where the match is weak. Only some rows state a clone size, as once, few, many or a class for expanded clones.

len	abundance	v_gene	d_gene	j_gene	CDR3aa	CDR3nt
17	-	TRBV28	-	TRBJ2-6	CAGSPRPGQAGANVLTF	TGTGCCGGCAGCCCACGGCCAGGGCAAGCGGGGGCCAACGTCCTGACTTTC
14	-	TRBV6-5	-	TRBJ2-7	CASSYNTGAYEQYF	TGTGCCAGCAGTTACAATACAGGTGCCTACGAGCAGTACTTC
15	-	TRBV19	-	TRBJ2-7	CASSIGAGAFYEQYF	TGTGCCAGTAGTATTGGGGCAGGGGCTTTTTACGAGCAGTACTTC
17	once	TRBV6-4	-	TRBJ2-6	CASSDRIRVSGANVLTF	TGTGCCAGCAGTGACCGCATCAGAGTCTCTGGGGCCAACGTCCTGACTTTC
14	-	TRBV6-1	-	TRBJ2-7	CASSFGRGRDEQYF	TGTGCCAGCAGCTTCGGCAGGGGAAGGGACGAGCAGTACTTC
13	-	TRBV27	-	TRBJ2-3	CASSLYYGDTQYF	TGTGCCAGCAGTTTATACTACGGAGATACGCAGTATTTT
15	-	TRBV9	-	TRBJ2-4	CASSVAGRRADIQYF	TGTGCCAGCAGCGTAGCGGGGCGGAGGGCAGACATTCAGTACTTC
18	-	TRBV5-5	TRBD2	TRBJ2-7	CASSFAGLASLGTYEQYF	TGTGCCAGCAGCTTTGCAGGACTAGCGTCTCTCGGCACCTACGAGCAGTACTTC
13	-	TRBV19	-	TRBJ2-7	CASSIATDYEQYF	TGTGCCAGTAGTATAGCGACAGACTACGAGCAGTACTTC
13	-	TRBV7-6	-	TRBJ2-7	CASSLMEKNEQYF	TGTGCCAGCAGCTTGATGGAGAAAAACGAGCAGTACTTC
11	once	TRBV30	-	TRBJ1-2	CAWSGGYGYTF	TGTGCCTGGAGTGGGGGTTATGGCTACACCTTC
13	-	TRBV27	TRBD2	TRBJ2-7	CASSLLAGGEQYF	TGTGCCAGCAGTTTACTAGCGGGAGGCGAGCAGTACTTC
16	-	TRBV7-9	-	TRBJ2-7	CASSDLGGVEFSEQYF	TGTGCCAGCAGCGACCTTGGGGGCGTCGAGTTCAGCGAGCAGTACTTC
14	-	TRBV5-1	-	TRBJ2-7	CASSDGLGQVEQYF	TGCGCCAGCAGCGACGGACTGGGGCAGGTAGAGCAGTACTTC
13	-	TRBV27	-	TRBJ1-1	CASSLLTNTEAFF	TGTGCCAGCAGTTTACTTACGAACACTGAAGCTTTCTTT
18	-	TRBV28	TRBD1	TRBJ1-1	CASSLQVIRQGVNTEAFF	TGTGCCAGCAGTTTGCAGGTCATTCGGCAGGGGGTGAACACTGAAGCTTTCTTT
16	-	TRBV13	TRBD2	TRBJ2-1	CASSLDTSGRGNEQFF	TGTGCCAGCAGCTTAGATACTAGCGGGAGGGGGAATGAGCAGTTCTTC